This TCR beta chain was found in a study of CD8 T cells in Susac syndrome. Whole-study findings and limits: The authors acknowledged that the study's TCR sequencing and HLA analysis involved relatively few individuals.

This CDR3 is built from 13 residues. Between the trimmed V and J ends, which lost 0 bases and 4 bases, there was a span of 7 bases. The germline V gene has CDR1 SNHLY and CDR2 FYNNEI. Random hexamers primed reverse transcription of about 0.45 to 1 ug RNA. immunoSEQ multiplex PCR amplified TCR beta CDR3 across 54 Vbeta, 13 Jbeta. TCRdb called the immunoSEQ multiplex PCR reads again in MiXCR, with one record for every CDR3 protein. This repertoire shows roughly 200,000 distinct CDR3 sequences, 85% to 95% found once; its top ten account for under 0.12%. Negative magnetic isolation gave CD8+ and CD4+ cells; FACS enriched CD8+ TEMRA. A remark on this clonotype: Its specificity is not known.

The clonotype was recovered from a human donor in good health. This chain links TRBV2 with TRBJ2-7, with a tentative D call TRBD1 (5 bases). The sequencing input was CD4+ T cells from PBMCs. The CDR3 sequence is CASSEAGRYEQYV. CDR3 bases: TGTGCCAGCAGTGAAGCGGGGCGATACGAGCAGTACGTC.